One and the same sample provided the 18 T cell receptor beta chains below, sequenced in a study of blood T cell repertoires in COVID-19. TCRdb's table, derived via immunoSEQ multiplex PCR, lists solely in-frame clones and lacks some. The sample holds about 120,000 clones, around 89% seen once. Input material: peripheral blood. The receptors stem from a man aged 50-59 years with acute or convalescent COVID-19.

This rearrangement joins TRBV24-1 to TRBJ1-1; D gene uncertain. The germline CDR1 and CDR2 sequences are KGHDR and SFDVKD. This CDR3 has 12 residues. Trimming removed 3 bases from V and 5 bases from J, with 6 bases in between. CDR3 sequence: CATSDGRTEAFF. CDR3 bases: TGTGCCACCAGTGATGGTCGGACTGAAGCTTTCTTT.

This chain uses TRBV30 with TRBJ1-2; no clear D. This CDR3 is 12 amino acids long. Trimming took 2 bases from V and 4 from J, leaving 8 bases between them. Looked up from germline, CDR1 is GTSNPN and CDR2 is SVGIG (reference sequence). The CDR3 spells CAWSRDSYGYTF. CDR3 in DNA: TGTGCCTGGAGTAGAGATTCCTATGGCTACACCTTC. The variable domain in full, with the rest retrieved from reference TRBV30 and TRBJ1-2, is SQTIHQWPATLVQPVGSPLSLECTVEGTSNPNLYWYRQAAGRGLQLLFYSVGIGQISSEVPQNLSASRPQDRQFILSSKKLLLSDSGFYLCAWSRDSYGYTFGSGTRLTVV.

DNA of the CDR3: TGTGCCAGCAGTCTAATCCTCCAGGGATCTGGGGCCAACGTCCTGACTTTC. The encoded protein is CASSLILQGSGANVLTF. The J gene is TRBJ2-6, the V gene TRBV28; TRBD1 might be the D (5 bases). V gave up 5 bases and J gave up 1 base, with 15 bases separating them. The CDR3 contains 17 residues. Germline loops: CDR1 MDHEN, CDR2 SYDVKM.

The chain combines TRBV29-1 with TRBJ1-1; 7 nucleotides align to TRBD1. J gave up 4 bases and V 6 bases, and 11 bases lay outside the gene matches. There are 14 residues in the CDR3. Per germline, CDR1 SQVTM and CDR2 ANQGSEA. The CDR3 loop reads CSVDRQGGGTEAFF. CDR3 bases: TGCAGCGTAGATCGACAGGGCGGTGGCACTGAAGCTTTCTTT.

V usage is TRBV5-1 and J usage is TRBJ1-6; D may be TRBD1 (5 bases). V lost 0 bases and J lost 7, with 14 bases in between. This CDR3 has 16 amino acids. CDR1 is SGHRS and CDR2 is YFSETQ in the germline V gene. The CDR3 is CASSLAGTGRNSPLHF. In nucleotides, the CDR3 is TGCGCCAGCAGCTTGGCCGGTACAGGTAGAAATTCACCCCTCCACTTT. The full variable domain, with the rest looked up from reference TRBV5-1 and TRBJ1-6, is KAGVTQTPRYLIKTRGQQVTLSCSPISGHRSVSWYQQTPGQGLQFLFEYFSETQRNKGNFPGRFSGRQFSNSRSEMNVSTLELGDSALYLCASSLAGTGRNSPLHFGNGTRLTVT.

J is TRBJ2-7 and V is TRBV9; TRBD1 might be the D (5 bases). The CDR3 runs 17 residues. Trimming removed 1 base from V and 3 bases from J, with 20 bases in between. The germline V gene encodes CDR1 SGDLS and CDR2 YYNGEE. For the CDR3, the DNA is TGTGCCAGCAGCGTATCTTACAGGCGATCACCCCTCTACGAGCAGTACTTC. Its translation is CASSVSYRRSPLYEQYF.

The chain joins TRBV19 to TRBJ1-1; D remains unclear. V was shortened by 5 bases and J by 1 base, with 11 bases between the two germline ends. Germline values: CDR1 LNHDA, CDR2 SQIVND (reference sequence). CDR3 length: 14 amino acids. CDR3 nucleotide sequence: TGTGCCAGTAGTCCCACCGCGGCGAACACTGAAGCTTTCTTT. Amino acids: CASSPTAANTEAFF.

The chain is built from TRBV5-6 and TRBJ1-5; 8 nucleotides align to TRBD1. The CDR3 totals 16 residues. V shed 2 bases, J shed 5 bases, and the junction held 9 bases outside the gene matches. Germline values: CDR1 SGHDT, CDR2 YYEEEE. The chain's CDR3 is CASSFAGTGVYQPQHF. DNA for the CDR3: TGTGCCAGCAGCTTTGCCGGGACAGGTGTTTATCAGCCCCAGCATTTT.

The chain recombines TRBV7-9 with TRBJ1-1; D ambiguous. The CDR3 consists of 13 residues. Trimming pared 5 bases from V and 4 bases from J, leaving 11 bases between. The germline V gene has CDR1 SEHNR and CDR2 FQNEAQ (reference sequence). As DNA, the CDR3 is TGTGCCAGCAGCCAGGTGGGTGGCACTGAAGCTTTCTTT. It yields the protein CASSQVGGTEAFF.

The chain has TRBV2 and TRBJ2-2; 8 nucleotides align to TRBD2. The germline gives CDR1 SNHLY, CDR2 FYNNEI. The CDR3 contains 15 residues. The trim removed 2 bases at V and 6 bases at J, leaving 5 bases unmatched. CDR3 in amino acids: CASSERAGEAGELFF. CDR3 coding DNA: TGTGCCAGCAGTGAAAGAGCGGGAGAGGCCGGGGAGCTGTTTTTT. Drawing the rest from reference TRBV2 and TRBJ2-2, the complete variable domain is EPEVTQTPSHQVTQMGQEVILRCVPISNHLYFYWYRQILGQKVEFLVSFYNNEISEKSEIFDDQFSVERPDGSNFTLKIRSTKLEDSAMYFCASSERAGEAGELFFGEGSRLTVL.

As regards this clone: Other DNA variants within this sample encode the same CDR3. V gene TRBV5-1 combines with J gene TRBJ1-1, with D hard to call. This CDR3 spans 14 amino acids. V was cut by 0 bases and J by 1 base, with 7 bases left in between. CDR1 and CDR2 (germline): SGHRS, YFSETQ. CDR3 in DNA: TGCGCCAGCAGCTTGGGGCCAGGGAACACTGAAGCTTTCTTT. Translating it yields CASSLGPGNTEAFF. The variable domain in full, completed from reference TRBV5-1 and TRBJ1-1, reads KAGVTQTPRYLIKTRGQQVTLSCSPISGHRSVSWYQQTPGQGLQFLFEYFSETQRNKGNFPGRFSGRQFSNSRSEMNVSTLELGDSALYLCASSLGPGNTEAFFGQGTRLTVV.

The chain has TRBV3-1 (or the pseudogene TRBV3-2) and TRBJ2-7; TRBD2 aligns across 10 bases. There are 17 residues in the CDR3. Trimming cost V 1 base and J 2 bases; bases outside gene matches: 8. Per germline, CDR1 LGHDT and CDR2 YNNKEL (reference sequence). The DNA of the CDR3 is TGTGCCAGCAGCCAAGGAAATAGCGGGAGGCCTCCCTACGAGCAGTACTTC. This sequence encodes CASSQGNSGRPPYEQYF.

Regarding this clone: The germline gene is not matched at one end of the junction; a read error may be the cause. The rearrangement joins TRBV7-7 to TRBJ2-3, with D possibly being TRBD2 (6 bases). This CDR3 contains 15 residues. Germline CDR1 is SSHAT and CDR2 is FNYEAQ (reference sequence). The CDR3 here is CASTPSTRGTDTQYF. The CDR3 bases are TGTGCTAGCACCCCCTCGACTAGGGGCACAGATACGCAGTATTTT.

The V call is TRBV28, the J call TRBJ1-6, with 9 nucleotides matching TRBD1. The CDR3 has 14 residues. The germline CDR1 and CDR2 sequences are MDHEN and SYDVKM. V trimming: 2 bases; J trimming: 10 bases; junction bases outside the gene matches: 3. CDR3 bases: TGTGCCAGCAGTTTAGCGGGACAGGGATCACCCCTCCACTTT. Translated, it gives CASSLAGQGSPLHF. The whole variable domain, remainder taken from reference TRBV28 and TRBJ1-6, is DVKVTQSSRYLVKRTGEKVFLECVQDMDHENMFWYRQDPGLGLRLIYFSYDVKMKEKGDIPEGYSVSREKKERFSLILESASTNQTSMYLCASSLAGQGSPLHFGNGTRLTVT.

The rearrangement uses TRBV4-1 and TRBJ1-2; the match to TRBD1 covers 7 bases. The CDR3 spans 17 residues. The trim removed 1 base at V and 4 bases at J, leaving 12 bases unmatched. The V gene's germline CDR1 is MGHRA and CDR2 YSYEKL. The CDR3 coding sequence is TGCGCCAGCAGCCAAGTTGACGGCGACAGGGTTGGCTATGGCTACACCTTC. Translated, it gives CASSQVDGDRVGYGYTF.

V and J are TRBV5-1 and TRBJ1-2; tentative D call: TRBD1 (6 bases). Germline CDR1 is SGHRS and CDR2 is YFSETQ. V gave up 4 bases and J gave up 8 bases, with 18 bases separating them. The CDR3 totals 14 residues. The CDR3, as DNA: TGCGCCAGCAGCCCGGAACAGGGCACGAAAGGCTACACCTTC. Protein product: CASSPEQGTKGYTF.

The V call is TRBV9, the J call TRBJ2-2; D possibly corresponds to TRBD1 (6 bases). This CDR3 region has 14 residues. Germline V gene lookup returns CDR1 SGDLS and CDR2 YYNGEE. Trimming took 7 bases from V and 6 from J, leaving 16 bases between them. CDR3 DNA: TGTGCCAGCCAAGGGACAACTTTCGCCGGGGAGCTGTTTTTT. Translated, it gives CASQGTTFAGELFF.

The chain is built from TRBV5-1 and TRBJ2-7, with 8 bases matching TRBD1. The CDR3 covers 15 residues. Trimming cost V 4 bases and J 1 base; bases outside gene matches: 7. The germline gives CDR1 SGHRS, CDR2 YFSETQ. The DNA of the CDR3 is TGCGCCAGCAGCATCATTACAGGGGGGTCCTACGAGCAGTACTTC. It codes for CASSIITGGSYEQYF.